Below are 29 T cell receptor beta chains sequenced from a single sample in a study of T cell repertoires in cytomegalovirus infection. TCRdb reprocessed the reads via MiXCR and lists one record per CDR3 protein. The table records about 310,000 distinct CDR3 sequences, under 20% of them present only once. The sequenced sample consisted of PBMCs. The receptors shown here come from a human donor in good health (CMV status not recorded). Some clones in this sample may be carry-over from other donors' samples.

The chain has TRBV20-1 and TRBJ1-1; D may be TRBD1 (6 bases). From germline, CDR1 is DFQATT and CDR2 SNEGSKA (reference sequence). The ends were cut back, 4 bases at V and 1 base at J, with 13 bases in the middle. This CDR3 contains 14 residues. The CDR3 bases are TGCAGTGCTACCCCGGGGGCGGCGAACACTGAAGCTTTCTTT. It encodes CSATPGAANTEAFF.

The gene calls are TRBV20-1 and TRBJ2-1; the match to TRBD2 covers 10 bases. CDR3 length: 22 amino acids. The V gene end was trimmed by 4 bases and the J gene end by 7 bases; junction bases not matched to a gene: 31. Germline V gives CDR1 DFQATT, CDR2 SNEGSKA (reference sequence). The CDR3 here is CSATPPGAQSVAGGRLTNEQFF. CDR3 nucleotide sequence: TGCAGTGCTACCCCCCCTGGGGCCCAAAGTGTAGCGGGGGGACGGTTGACGAATGAGCAGTTCTTC.

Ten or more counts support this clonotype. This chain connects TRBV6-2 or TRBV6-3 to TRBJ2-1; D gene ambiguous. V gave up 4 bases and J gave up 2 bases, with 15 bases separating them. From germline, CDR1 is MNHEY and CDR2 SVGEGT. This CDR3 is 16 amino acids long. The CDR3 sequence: CASSSHRTETYNEQFF. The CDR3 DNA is TGTGCCAGCAGTTCCCATCGGACGGAAACCTACAATGAGCAGTTCTTC.

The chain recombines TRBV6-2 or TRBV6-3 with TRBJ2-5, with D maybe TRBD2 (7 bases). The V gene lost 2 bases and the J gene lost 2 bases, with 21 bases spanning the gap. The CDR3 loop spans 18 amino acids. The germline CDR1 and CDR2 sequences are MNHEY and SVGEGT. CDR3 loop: CASSYGRGGGGGQETQYF. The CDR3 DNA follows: TGTGCCAGCAGTTACGGGCGCGGGGGCGGAGGAGGACAAGAGACCCAGTACTTC.

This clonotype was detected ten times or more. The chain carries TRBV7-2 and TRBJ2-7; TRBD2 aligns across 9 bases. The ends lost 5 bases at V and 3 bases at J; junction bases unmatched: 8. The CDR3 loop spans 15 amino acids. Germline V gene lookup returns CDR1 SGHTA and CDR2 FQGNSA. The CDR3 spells CASSPTSGSVYEQYF. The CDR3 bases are TGTGCCAGCAGCCCTACTAGCGGGTCCGTCTACGAGCAGTACTTC.

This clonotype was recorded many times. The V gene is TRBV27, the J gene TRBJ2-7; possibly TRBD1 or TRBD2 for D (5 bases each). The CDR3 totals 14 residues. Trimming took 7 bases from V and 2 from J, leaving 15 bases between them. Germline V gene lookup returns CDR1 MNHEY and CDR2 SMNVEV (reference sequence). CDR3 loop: CASTPRDPAYEQYF. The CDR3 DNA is TGTGCCAGCACCCCTAGGGACCCTGCCTACGAGCAGTACTTC.

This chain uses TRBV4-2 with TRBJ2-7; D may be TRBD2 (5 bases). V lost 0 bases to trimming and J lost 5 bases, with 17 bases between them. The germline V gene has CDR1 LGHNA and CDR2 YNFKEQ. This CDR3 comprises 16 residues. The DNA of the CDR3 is TGTGCCAGCAGCCAAGATCCCGCCGGGGTTCGGGACGAGCAGTACTTC. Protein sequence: CASSQDPAGVRDEQYF.

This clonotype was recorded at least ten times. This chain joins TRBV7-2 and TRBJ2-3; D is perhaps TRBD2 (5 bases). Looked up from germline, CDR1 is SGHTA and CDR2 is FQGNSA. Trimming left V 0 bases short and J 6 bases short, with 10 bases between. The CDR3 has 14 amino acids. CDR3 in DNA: TGTGCCAGCAGCTTAGCGGCTGGGGAGGATACGCAGTATTTT. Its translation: CASSLAAGEDTQYF.

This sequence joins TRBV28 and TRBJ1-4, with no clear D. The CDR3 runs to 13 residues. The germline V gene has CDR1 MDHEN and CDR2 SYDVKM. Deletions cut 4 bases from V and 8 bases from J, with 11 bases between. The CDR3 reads CASSYVFGEKLFF. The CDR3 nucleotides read TGTGCCAGCAGTTACGTGTTCGGGGAAAAACTGTTTTTT.

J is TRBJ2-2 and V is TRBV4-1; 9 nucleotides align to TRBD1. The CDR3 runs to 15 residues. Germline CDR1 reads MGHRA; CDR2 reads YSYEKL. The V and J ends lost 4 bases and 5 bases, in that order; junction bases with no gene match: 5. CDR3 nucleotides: TGCGCCAGCAGCCGGGACAGGGTTGGTACCGGGGAGCTGTTTTTT. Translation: CASSRDRVGTGELFF.

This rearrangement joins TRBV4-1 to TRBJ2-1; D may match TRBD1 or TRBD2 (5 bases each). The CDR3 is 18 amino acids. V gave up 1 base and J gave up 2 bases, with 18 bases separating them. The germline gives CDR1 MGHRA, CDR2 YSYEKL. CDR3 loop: CASSQGPSGTGPYNEQFF. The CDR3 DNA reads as TGCGCCAGCAGCCAAGGCCCCTCCGGGACCGGACCCTACAATGAGCAGTTCTTC.

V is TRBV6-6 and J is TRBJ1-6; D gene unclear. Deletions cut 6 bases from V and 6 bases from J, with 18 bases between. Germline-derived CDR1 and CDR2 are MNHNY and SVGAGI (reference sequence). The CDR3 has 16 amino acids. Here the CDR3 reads CASSRPGSGGNSPLHF. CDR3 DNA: TGTGCCAGCAGCCGACCCGGGTCGGGCGGTAATTCACCCCTCCACTTT.

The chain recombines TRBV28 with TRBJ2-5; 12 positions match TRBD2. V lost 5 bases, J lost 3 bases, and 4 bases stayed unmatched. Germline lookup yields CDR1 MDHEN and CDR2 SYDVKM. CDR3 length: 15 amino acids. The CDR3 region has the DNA TGTGCCAGCAGTCCTCCTAGCGGGGGGGAAGAGACCCAGTACTTC. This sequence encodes CASSPPSGGEETQYF. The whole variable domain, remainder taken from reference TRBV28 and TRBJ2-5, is DVKVTQSSRYLVKRTGEKVFLECVQDMDHENMFWYRQDPGLGLRLIYFSYDVKMKEKGDIPEGYSVSREKKERFSLILESASTNQTSMYLCASSPPSGGEETQYFGPGTRLLVL.

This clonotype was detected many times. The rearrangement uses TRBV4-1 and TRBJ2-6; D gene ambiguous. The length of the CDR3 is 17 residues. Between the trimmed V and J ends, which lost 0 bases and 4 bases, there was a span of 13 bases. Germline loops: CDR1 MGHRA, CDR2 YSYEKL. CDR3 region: CASSQDGGPWGANVLTF. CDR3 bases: TGCGCCAGCAGCCAAGATGGTGGCCCGTGGGGGGCCAACGTCCTGACTTTC.

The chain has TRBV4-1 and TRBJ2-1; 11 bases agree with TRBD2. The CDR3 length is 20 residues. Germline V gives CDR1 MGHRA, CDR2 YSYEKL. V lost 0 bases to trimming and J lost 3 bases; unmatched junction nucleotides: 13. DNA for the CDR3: TGCGCCAGCAGCCAAGAGGGCCTAGCGGGGGGCCTGGCAAACTACAATGAGCAGTTCTTC. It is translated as CASSQEGLAGGLANYNEQFF.

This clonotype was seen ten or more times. Here the CDR3 DNA reads TGTGCCAGCAGCCCCCGAGGAGGGGGCGTTGAAAAACTGTTTTTT. This codes for CASSPRGGGVEKLFF. This chain links TRBV7-8 with TRBJ1-4; 7 nucleotides align to TRBD1. The length of the CDR3 is 15 residues. Germline CDR1 is SGHVS and CDR2 is FQNEAQ. The junction had 10 bases not matched to a gene; V was cut back by 5 bases and J by 7 bases. The full variable domain, in which reference TRBV7-8 and TRBJ1-4 provide the parts outside the CDR3, is GAGVSQSPRYKVAKRGQDVALRCDPISGHVSLFWYQQALGQGPEFLTYFQNEAQLDKSGLPSDRFFAERPEGSVSTLKIQRTQQEDSAVYLCASSPRGGGVEKLFFGSGTQLSVL.

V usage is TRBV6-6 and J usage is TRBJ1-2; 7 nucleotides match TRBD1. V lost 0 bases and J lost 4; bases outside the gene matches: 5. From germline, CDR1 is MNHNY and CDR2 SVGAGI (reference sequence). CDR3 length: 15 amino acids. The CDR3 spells CASSYSQGGGYGYTF. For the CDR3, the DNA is TGTGCCAGCAGTTACTCCCAGGGGGGCGGCTATGGCTACACCTTC.

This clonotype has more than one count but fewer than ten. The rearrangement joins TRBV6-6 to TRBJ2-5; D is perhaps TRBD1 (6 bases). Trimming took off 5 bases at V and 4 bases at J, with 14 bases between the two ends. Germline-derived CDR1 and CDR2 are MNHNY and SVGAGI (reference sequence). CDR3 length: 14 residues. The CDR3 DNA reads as TGTGCCAGCAGTGACCCGGGACAAATAGAGACCCAGTACTTC. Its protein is CASSDPGQIETQYF.

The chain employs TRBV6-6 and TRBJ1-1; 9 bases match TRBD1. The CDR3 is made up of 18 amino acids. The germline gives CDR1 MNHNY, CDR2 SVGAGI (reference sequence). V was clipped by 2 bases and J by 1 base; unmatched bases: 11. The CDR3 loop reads CASSYRSPGTGWNTEAFF. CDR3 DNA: TGTGCCAGCAGTTACCGGAGTCCCGGGACAGGGTGGAACACTGAAGCTTTCTTT.

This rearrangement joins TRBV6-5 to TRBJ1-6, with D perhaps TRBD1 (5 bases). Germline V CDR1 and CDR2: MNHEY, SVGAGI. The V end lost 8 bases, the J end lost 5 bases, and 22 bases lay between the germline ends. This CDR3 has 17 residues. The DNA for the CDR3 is TGTGCCAGCGGTGTTGGTTGGGGGAGCAACAATAATTCACCCCTCCACTTT. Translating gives CASGVGWGSNNNSPLHF.

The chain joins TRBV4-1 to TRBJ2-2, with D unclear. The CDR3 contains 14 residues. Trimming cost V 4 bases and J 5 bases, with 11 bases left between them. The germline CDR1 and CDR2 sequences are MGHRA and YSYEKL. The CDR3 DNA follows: TGCGCCAGCAGCCCCCCCCTACGGACCGGGGAGCTGTTTTTT. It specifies CASSPPLRTGELFF.

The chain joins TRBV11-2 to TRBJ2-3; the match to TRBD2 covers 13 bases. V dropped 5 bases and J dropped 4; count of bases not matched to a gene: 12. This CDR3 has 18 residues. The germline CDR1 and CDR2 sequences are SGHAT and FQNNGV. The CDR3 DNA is TGTGCCAGCAGCCGCAAGGCCCCAACTAGCGGGGGGGCAGATACGCAGTATTTT. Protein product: CASSRKAPTSGGADTQYF.

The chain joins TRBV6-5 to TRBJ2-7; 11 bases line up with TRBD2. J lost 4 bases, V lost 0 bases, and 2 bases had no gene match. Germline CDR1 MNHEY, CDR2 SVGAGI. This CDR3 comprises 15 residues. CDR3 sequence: CASSYSSGGGYEQYF. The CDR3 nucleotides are TGTGCCAGCAGTTACTCTAGCGGGGGGGGGTACGAGCAGTACTTC.

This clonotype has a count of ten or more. This CDR3 is CASSLEVRRRENTEAFF. DNA of the CDR3: TGTGCCAGCAGCTTAGAGGTCAGGCGGCGGGAGAACACTGAAGCTTTCTTT. The chain employs TRBV7-2 and TRBJ1-1; no clear D gene. In germline, CDR1 is SGHTA, CDR2 FQGNSA. The CDR3 totals 17 residues. V was clipped by 1 base and J by 1 base, with 16 bases between them.

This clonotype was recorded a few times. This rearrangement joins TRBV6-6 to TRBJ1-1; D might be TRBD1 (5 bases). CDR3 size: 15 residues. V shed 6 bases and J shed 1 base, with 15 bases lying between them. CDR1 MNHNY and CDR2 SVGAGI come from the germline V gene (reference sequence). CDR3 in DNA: TGTGCCAGCAGCACCCAAAGTGGGGGGAACACTGAAGCTTTCTTT. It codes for CASSTQSGGNTEAFF.

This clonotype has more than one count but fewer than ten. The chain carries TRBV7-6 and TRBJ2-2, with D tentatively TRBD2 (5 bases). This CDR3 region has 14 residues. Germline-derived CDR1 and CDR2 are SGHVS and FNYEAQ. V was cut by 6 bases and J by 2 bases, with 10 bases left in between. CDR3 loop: CASSPWTNTGELFF. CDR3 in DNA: TGTGCCAGCAGTCCTTGGACTAACACCGGGGAGCTGTTTTTT.

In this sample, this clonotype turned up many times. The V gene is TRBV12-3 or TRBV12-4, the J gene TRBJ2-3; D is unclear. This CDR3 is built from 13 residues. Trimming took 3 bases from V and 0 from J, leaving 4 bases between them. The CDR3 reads CASSFDSTDTQYF. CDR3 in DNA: TGTGCCAGCAGTTTCGACAGCACAGATACGCAGTATTTT.

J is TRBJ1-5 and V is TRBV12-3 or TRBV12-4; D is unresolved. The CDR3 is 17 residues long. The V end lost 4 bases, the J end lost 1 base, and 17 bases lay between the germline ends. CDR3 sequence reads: CASSSDEGQASNQPQHF. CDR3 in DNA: TGTGCCAGCAGTTCCGACGAGGGCCAGGCAAGCAATCAGCCCCAGCATTTT.

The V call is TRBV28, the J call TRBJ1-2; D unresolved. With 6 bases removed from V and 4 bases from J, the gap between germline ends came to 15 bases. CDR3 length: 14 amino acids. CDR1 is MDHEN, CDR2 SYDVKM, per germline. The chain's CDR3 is CASSLPGAAYGYTF. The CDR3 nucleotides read TGTGCCAGCAGCCTCCCGGGAGCGGCCTATGGCTACACCTTC.